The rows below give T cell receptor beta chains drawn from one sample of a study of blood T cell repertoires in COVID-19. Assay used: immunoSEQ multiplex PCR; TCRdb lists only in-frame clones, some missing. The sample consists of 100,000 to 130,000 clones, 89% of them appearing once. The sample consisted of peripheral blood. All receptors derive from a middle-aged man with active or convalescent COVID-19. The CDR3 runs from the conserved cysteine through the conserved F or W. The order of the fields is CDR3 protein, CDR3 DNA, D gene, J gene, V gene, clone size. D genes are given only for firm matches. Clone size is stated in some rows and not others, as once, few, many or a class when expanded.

CATRQGDGEAFF,TGTGCCACCCGGCAGGGGGACGGTGAAGCTTTCTTT,TRBD1,TRBJ1-1,TRBV19,NA
CATSDLTGGPTDTQYF,TGTGCCACCAGTGATTTAACGGGGGGGCCTACAGATACGCAGTATTTT,TRBD2,TRBJ2-3,TRBV24-1,once
CASSPGQDLYSNQPQHF,TGTGCCAGCAGTCCGGGACAGGACTTATATAGCAATCAGCCCCAGCATTTT,TRBD1,TRBJ1-5,TRBV6-6,once
CAIRGPGTEAFF,TGTGCCATCAGGGGGCCCGGAACTGAAGCTTTCTTT,TRBD1,TRBJ1-1,TRBV27,NA
CASRLDSDSPLHF,TGTGCCAGCAGACTCGACAGTGATTCACCCCTCCACTTT,NA,TRBJ1-6,TRBV5-4,NA
CASIASTSGDTQYF,TGTGCCAGCATAGCAAGCACTAGCGGAGATACGCAGTATTTT,TRBD2,TRBJ2-3,TRBV2,NA
CASSLGPGMTEAFF,TGCGCCAGCAGCTTGGGACCAGGGATGACTGAAGCTTTCTTT,NA,TRBJ1-1,TRBV5-1,few
CASVRGTANTEAFF,TGCGCCAGCGTTAGGGGAACAGCGAACACTGAAGCTTTCTTT,NA,TRBJ1-1,TRBV10-2,NA
CASSPLPRTEAFF,TGTGCCAGCAGCCCCTTACCGAGGACTGAAGCTTTCTTT,NA,TRBJ1-1,TRBV14,NA
CATSRGLAGVMVTDTQYF,TGTGCCACCAGCAGAGGACTAGCGGGAGTAATGGTCACAGATACGCAGTATTTT,TRBD2,TRBJ2-3,TRBV15,NA
CASKGGNYPGELFF,TGTGCCAGCAAGGGCGGGAATTACCCCGGGGAGCTGTTTTTT,NA,TRBJ2-2,TRBV9,NA
CASSLGQGPNYGYTF,TGCGCCAGCAGCCTCGGACAGGGGCCTAACTATGGCTACACCTTC,TRBD1,TRBJ1-2,TRBV4-1,NA
CASSSGGTGAKMALHF,TGTGCCAGCAGCTCAGGGGGGACAGGGGCCAAGATGGCCCTCCACTTT,TRBD1,TRBJ1-6,TRBV7-9,once
CASINGRGPRTIYF,TGTGCCAGCATTAACGGGAGGGGCCCGCGCACCATATATTTT,NA,TRBJ1-3,TRBV2,NA
CASSFLGQGSTNEKLFF,TGTGCCAGCAGCTTTTTGGGACAGGGATCCACTAATGAAAAACTGTTTTTT,TRBD1,TRBJ1-4,TRBV7-6,NA
CASRSPNEETQYF,TGTGCCAGCAGATCCCCGAACGAGGAGACCCAGTACTTC,NA,TRBJ2-5,TRBV7-2,NA
CASSPNSATNEKLFF,TGTGCCAGCAGCCCCAACAGTGCAACTAATGAAAAACTGTTTTTT,NA,TRBJ1-4,TRBV7-2,NA
CASSQERGREQFF,TGTGCCAGCAGCCAAGAGAGGGGGCGGGAGCAGTTCTTC,TRBD1,TRBJ2-1,TRBV4-2,NA
CASSLQGARGNTIYF,TGTGCCAGCAGCTTACAGGGGGCGCGTGGAAACACCATATATTTT,TRBD1,TRBJ1-3,TRBV7-2,once
CASSWEQGVETQYF,TGCGCCAGCAGCTGGGAACAGGGGGTGGAGACCCAGTACTTC,TRBD1,TRBJ2-5,TRBV5-1,NA
CAGGIFSDRGYHEQYF,TGTGCCGGGGGAATTTTTTCGGACAGGGGGTACCACGAGCAGTACTTC,TRBD1,TRBJ2-7,TRBV28,NA
CASSEAGGFVDEQYF,TGTGCCAGCAGTGAAGCGGGAGGGTTTGTGGACGAGCAGTACTTC,TRBD2,TRBJ2-7,TRBV6-1,few
CASSYLPSRDRGRLNSPLHF,TGTGCCAGCAGTTACCTACCGTCCCGGGACAGGGGCCGGCTGAATTCACCCCTCCACTTT,TRBD1,TRBJ1-6,TRBV6-2/TRBV6-3,NA
CASSLLAAGGNEQFF,TGTGCCAGCAGCTTGCTGGCCGCGGGGGGCAATGAGCAGTTCTTC,TRBD2,TRBJ2-1,TRBV7-2,NA
CASSPKTPYYGYTF,TGTGCCAGCAGCCCCAAGACACCCTACTATGGCTACACCTTC,NA,TRBJ1-2,TRBV7-2,NA
CSVSLNTEAFF,TGCAGTGTAAGTCTAAACACTGAAGCTTTCTTT,NA,TRBJ1-1,TRBV20-1,NA
CASSLAFNNEQFF,TGTGCCAGCAGCTTAGCCTTTAACAATGAGCAGTTCTTC,NA,TRBJ2-1,TRBV7-2,NA
CASSQVVGLAGNTGELFF,TGTGCCAGCAGCCAAGTAGTGGGACTAGCGGGTAACACCGGGGAGCTGTTTTTT,TRBD2,TRBJ2-2,TRBV4-2,NA
CASSYRLAGTDTQYF,TGTGCCAGCAGTTATCGCTTAGCGGGGACAGATACGCAGTATTTT,TRBD2,TRBJ2-3,TRBV6-2/TRBV6-3,NA
CASSQEYQGGLGEAFF,TGCGCCAGCAGCCAAGAGTACCAGGGGGGATTGGGTGAAGCTTTCTTT,TRBD1,TRBJ1-1,TRBV4-3,few
CASSRANTGELFF,TGTGCCAGTAGTAGAGCAAACACCGGGGAGCTGTTTTTT,NA,TRBJ2-2,TRBV19,NA
CASSTGLATNTGELFF,TGCGCCAGCAGCACGGGACTAGCGACGAACACCGGGGAGCTGTTTTTT,TRBD2,TRBJ2-2,TRBV5-1,NA
CASSLSPGETQYF,TGCGCCAGCAGCCTTTCACCAGGAGAGACCCAGTACTTC,NA,TRBJ2-5,TRBV5-1,NA
CASSPSGASYNEQFF,TGTGCCAGCTCACCTAGCGGGGCTTCCTACAATGAGCAGTTCTTC,TRBD2,TRBJ2-1,TRBV18,NA
CASSTGANYGYTF,TGTGCCAGCTCAACAGGGGCTAACTATGGCTACACCTTC,TRBD1,TRBJ1-2,TRBV18,NA
CASSRQGTGELFF,TGTGCCAGCAGCCGACAGGGGACCGGGGAGCTGTTTTTT,TRBD1,TRBJ2-2,TRBV7-3,NA
CASSQEWGQGLSFGNTIYF,TGCGCCAGCAGCCAAGAGTGGGGCCAAGGGTTAAGCTTCGGAAACACCATATATTTT,NA,TRBJ1-3,TRBV4-3,NA
CAWNPEGAGGYTF,TGTGCCTGGAATCCAGAGGGGGCAGGAGGCTACACCTTC,TRBD1,TRBJ1-2,TRBV30,NA
CATGRQGGETQYF,TGTGCCACCGGACGACAGGGGGGAGAGACCCAGTACTTC,TRBD1,TRBJ2-5,TRBV24-1,NA
CASSQGGGAHTEAFF,TGCGCCAGCAGCCAGGGAGGGGGGGCTCACACTGAAGCTTTCTTT,NA,TRBJ1-1,TRBV4-1,NA
CASSQSLAGGPADTQYF,TGTGCCAGCAGTCAAAGCTTAGCGGGAGGGCCCGCAGATACGCAGTATTTT,TRBD2,TRBJ2-3,TRBV2,NA
CASSPRLADNTDTQYF,TGCGCCAGCAGCCCGAGACTAGCGGATAACACAGATACGCAGTATTTT,TRBD2,TRBJ2-3,TRBV5-1,once
CASSQGLADYEQYF,TGTGCCAGCAGCCAGGGACTAGCGGACTACGAGCAGTACTTC,TRBD2,TRBJ2-7,TRBV3-1/TRBV3-2,NA
CASSRTGFQPQHF,TGTGCCAGCAGTAGGACAGGGTTTCAGCCCCAGCATTTT,TRBD1,TRBJ1-5,TRBV12-3/TRBV12-4,NA
CASSARGADYEQYF,TGCGCCAGCAGTGCGCGCGGGGCAGACTACGAGCAGTACTTC,NA,TRBJ2-7,TRBV10-1,NA
CASSTTINGYEQYF,TGTGCCAGCAGTACCACAATAAATGGCTACGAGCAGTACTTC,NA,TRBJ2-7,TRBV6-2/TRBV6-3,NA
CASRGGGLLGYEQYF,TGTGCCAGCAGAGGGGGGGGCCTGCTGGGCTACGAGCAGTACTTC,NA,TRBJ2-7,TRBV7-2,once
CASSQTVNLITGDTQYF,TGTGCCAGCTCACAAACAGTTAACCTAATTACGGGGGATACGCAGTATTTT,NA,TRBJ2-3,TRBV18,NA
CASKPGSWAGNTIYF,TGCGCCAGCAAACCAGGGTCTTGGGCTGGAAACACCATATATTTT,NA,TRBJ1-3,TRBV5-1,NA
CASSSRLAGDLNEQFF,TGTGCCAGCAGTTCAAGACTAGCGGGAGATCTCAATGAGCAGTTCTTC,TRBD2,TRBJ2-1,TRBV28,NA
CASSLLTDTSGSSYNEQFF,TGTGCCAGCAGCTTATTGACAGATACTAGCGGGAGCTCCTACAATGAGCAGTTCTTC,TRBD2,TRBJ2-1,TRBV13,NA
CASRETSGLDTQYF,TGTGCCAGCAGGGAGACTAGCGGGTTGGATACGCAGTATTTT,TRBD2,TRBJ2-3,TRBV2,NA
CASSLRAGGTYNEQFF,TGTGCCAGCAGCCTCAGGGCGGGAGGAACCTACAATGAGCAGTTCTTC,TRBD2,TRBJ2-1,TRBV9,NA